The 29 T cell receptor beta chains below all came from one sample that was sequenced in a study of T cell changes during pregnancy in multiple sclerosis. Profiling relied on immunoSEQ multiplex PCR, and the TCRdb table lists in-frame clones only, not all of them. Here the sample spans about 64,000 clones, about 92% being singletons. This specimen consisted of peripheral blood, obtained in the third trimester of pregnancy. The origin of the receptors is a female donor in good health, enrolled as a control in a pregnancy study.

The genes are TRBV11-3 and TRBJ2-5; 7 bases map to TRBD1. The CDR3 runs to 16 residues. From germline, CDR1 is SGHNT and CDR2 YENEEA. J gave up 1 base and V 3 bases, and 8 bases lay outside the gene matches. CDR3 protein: CASSFIWDSSQETQYF. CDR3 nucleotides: TGTGCCAGCAGCTTTATCTGGGACAGCAGCCAAGAGACCCAGTACTTC.

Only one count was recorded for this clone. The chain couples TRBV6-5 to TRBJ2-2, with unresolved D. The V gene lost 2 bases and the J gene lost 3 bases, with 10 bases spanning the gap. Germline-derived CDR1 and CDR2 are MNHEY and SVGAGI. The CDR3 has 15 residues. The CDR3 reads CASSYDGSHTGELFF. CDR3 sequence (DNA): TGTGCCAGCAGTTACGATGGTAGCCACACCGGGGAGCTGTTTTTT.

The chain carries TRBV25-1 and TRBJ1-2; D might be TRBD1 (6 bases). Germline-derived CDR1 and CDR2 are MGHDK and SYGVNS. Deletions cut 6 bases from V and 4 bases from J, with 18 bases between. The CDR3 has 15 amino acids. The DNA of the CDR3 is TGTGCCAGCAGCCCCCGACAGGTGGGGTTCTATGGCTACACCTTC. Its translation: CASSPRQVGFYGYTF.

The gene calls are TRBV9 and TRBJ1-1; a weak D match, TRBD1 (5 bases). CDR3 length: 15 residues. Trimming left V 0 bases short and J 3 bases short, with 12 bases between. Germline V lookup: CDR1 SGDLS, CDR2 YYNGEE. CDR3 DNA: TGTGCCAGCAGCGTAGATCAGGGTAGATACACTGAAGCTTTCTTT. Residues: CASSVDQGRYTEAFF.

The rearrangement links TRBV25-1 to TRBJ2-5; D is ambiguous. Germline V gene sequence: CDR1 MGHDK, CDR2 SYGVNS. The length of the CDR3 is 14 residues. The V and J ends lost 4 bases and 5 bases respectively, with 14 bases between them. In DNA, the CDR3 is TGTGCCAGCAGTGTAAAAACCCAACGGGAGACCCAGTACTTC. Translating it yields CASSVKTQRETQYF. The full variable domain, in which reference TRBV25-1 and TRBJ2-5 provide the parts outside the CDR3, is EADIYQTPRYLVIGTGKKITLECSQTMGHDKMYWYQQDPGMELHLIHYSYGVNSTEKGDLSSESTVSRIRTEHFPLTLESARPSHTSQYLCASSVKTQRETQYFGPGTRLLVL.

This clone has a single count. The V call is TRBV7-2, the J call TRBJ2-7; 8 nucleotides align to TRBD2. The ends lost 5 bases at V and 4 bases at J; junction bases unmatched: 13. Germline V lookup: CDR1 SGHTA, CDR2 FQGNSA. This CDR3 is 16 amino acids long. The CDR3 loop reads CASSAAGGAPLYEQYF. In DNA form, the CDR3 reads TGTGCCAGCAGCGCGGCCGGGGGGGCCCCCCTTTACGAGCAGTACTTC.

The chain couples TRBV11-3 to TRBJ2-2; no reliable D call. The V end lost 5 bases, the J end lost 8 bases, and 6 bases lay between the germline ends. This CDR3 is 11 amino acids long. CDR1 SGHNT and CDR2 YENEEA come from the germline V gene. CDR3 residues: CASSPGGELFF. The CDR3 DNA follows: TGTGCCAGCAGCCCCGGTGGGGAGCTGTTTTTT.

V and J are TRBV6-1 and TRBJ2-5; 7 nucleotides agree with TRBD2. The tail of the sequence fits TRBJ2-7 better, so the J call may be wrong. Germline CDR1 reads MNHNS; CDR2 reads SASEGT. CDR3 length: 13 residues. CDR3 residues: CASMGGGSYEQYF. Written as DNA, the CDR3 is TGTGCCAGCATGGGCGGGGGTTCCTACGAGCAGTACTTC.

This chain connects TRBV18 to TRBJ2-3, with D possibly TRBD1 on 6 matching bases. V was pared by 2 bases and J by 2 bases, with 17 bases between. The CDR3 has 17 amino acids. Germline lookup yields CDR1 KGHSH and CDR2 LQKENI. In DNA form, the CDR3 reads TGTGCCAGCTCACCAAATATACAGGGAACCTTCACAGATACGCAGTATTTT. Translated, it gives CASSPNIQGTFTDTQYF.

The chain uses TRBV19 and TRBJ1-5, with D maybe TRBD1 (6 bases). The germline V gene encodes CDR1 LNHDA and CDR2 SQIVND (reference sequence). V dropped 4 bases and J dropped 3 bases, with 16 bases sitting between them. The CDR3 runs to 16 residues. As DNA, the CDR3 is TGTGCCAGTAGTAAAGGACAGAACAGTTACAATCAGCCCCAGCATTTT. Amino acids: CASSKGQNSYNQPQHF.

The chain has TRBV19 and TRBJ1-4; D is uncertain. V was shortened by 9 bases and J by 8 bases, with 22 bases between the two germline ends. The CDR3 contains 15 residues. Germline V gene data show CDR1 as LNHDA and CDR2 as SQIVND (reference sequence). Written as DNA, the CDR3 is TGTGCCAGCACTGACGTGGGCTCGGTCAAGGAAAAACTGTTTTTT. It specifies CASTDVGSVKEKLFF.

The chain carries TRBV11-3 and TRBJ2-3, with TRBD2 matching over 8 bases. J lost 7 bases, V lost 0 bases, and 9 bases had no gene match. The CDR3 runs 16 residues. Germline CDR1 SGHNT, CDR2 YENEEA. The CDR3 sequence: CASSLDGGGRFNTQYF. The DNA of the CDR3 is TGTGCCAGCAGCTTAGATGGCGGGGGGAGGTTCAATACGCAGTATTTT.

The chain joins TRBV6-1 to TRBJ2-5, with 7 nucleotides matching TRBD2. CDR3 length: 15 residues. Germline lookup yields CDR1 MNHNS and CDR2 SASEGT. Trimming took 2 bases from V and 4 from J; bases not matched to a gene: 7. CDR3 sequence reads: CASSEKGGRGETQYF. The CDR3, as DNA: TGTGCCAGCAGTGAAAAGGGCGGGAGAGGAGAGACCCAGTACTTC.

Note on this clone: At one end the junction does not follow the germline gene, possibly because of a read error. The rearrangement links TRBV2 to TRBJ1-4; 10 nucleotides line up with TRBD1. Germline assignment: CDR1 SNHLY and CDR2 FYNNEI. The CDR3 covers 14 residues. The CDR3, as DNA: TGTGCCAGCGCCGGGACAGGGGCGAATGGAAAACTGTTTTTT. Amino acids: CASAGTGANGKLFF.

The CDR3 bases are TGTGCCAGCAGCTTAGATCTAGCGGGAGGCCCGAACACCGGGGAGCTGTTTTTT. This codes for CASSLDLAGGPNTGELFF. The rearrangement uses TRBV7-8 and TRBJ2-2, with 11 positions matching TRBD2. After removal of 1 base from V and 0 bases from J, the junction contained 4 bases not matched to a gene. Germline V gene data show CDR1 as SGHVS and CDR2 as FQNEAQ. The CDR3 length is 18 residues.

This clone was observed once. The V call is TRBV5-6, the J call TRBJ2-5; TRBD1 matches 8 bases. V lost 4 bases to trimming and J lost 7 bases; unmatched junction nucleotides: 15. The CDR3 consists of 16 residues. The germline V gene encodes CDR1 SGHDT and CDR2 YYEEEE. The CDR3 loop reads CASSADRAASPGTQYF. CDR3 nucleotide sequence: TGTGCCAGCAGCGCGGACAGGGCTGCCTCCCCCGGGACCCAGTACTTC.

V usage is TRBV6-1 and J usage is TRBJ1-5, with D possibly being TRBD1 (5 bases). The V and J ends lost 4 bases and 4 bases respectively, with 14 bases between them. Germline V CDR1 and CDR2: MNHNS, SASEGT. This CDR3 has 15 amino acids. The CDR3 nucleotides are TGTGCCAGCAGTGCATCAGGGATTGGGAATCAGCCCCAGCATTTT. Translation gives CASSASGIGNQPQHF.

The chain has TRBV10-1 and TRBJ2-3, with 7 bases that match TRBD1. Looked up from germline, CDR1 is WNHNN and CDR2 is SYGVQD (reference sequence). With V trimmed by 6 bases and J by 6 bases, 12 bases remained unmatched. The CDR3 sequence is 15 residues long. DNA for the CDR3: TGCGCCAGCAGCGACCGGGACAGAGGTCGCGATACGCAGTATTTT. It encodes CASSDRDRGRDTQYF.

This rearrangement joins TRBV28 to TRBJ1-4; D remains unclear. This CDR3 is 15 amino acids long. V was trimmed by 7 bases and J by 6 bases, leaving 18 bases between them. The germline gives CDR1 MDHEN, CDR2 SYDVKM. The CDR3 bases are TGTGCCAGCACCACAAGGCGCCGGGGAGATGAAAAACTGTTTTTT. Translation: CASTTRRRGDEKLFF.

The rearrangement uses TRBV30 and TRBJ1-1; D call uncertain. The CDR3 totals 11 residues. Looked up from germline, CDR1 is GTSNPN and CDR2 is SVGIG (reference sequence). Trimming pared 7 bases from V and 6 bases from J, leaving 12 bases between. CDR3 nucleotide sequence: TGTGCCTTTGCGAAGGCGGCTGAAGCTTTCTTT. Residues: CAFAKAAEAFF.

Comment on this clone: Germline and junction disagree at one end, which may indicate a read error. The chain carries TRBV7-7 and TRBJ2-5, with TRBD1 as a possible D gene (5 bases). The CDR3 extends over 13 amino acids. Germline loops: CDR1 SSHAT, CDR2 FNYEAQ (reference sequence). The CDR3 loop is CASSFDRKETQYF. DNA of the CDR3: TGTGCTAGCAGCTTCGACAGAAAAGAGACCCAGTACTTC.

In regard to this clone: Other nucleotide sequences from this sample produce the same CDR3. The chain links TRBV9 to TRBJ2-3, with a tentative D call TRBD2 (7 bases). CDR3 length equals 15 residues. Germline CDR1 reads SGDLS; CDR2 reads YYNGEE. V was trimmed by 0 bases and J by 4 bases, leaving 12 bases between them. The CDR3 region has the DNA TGTGCCAGCAGCGTAGAGGGGCGGGGGCCAGATACGCAGTATTTT. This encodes CASSVEGRGPDTQYF.

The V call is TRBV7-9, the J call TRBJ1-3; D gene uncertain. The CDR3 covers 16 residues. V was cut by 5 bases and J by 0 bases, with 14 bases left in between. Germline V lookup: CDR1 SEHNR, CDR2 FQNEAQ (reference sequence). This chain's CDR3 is CASSHSQVSSGNTIYF. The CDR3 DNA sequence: TGTGCCAGCAGCCACTCCCAAGTGAGCTCTGGAAACACCATATATTTT.

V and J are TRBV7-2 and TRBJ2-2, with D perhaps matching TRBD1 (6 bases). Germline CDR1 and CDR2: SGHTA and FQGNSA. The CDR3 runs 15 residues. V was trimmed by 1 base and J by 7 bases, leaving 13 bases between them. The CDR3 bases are TGTGCCAGCAGCTTAGATAACAGGGCAGGCGGGGAGCTGTTTTTT. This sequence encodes CASSLDNRAGGELFF.

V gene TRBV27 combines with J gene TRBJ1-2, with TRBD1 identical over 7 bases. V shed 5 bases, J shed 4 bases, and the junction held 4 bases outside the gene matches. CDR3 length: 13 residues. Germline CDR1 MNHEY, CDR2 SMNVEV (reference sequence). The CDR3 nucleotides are TGTGCCAGCAGTACACAGGGGATCTATGGCTACACCTTC. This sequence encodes CASSTQGIYGYTF.

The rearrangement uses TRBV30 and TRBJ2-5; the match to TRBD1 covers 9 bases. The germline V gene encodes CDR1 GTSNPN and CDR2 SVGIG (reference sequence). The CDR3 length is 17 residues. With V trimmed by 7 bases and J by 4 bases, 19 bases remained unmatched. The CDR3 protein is CALSGIPDRGKRETQYF. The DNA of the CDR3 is TGTGCCTTGTCCGGTATACCGGACAGGGGTAAAAGAGAGACCCAGTACTTC.

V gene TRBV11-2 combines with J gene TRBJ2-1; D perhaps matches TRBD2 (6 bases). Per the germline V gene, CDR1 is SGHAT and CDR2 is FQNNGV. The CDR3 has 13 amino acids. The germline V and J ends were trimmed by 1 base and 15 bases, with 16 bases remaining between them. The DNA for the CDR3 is TGTGCCAGCAGCTTAGTGAGCAAGGACTACGGGTTCTTC. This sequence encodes CASSLVSKDYGFF.

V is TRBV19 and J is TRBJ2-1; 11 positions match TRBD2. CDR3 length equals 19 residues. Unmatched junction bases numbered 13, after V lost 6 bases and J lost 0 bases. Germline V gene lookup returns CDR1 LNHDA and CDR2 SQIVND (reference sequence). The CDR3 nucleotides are TGTGCCAGTAGGGAAACTGGGACTAGCGGAACGAGCTCCTACAATGAGCAGTTCTTC. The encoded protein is CASRETGTSGTSSYNEQFF.

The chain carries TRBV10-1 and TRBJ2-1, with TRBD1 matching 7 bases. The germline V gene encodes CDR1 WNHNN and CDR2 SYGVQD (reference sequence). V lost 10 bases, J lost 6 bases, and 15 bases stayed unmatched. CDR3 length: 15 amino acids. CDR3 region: CATSRQGSPGNEQFF. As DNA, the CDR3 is TGCGCCACCTCAAGACAGGGCTCCCCCGGCAATGAGCAGTTCTTC.